The following is a T cell receptor (beta chain) sequence with its context. The antigen remains undetermined. The source of the sample is a study of CD8 T cells in ankylosing spondylitis. Study-level points and caveats: There was reportedly significant enrichment of clones that were disease-linked in matched ankylosing spondylitis synovial fluid.

Each CDR3 protein gets one entry after TCRdb re-called the 5' RACE reads with MiXCR. This table holds about 24,000 distinct CDR3 sequences, around 17% found once. Per the germline V gene, CDR1 is SQVTM and CDR2 is ANQGSEA. V lost 4 bases, J lost 0 bases, and 9 bases lay in between. The CDR3 covers 13 residues. The specimen sequenced was blood. This receptor was taken from a male donor with ankylosing spondylitis or in good health (not recorded which). V is TRBV29-1 and J is TRBJ1-1; no firm D call. The DNA for the CDR3 is TGCAGCGTTGCCCAGGCCGTGAACACTGAAGCTTTCTTT. It translates to CSVAQAVNTEAFF.